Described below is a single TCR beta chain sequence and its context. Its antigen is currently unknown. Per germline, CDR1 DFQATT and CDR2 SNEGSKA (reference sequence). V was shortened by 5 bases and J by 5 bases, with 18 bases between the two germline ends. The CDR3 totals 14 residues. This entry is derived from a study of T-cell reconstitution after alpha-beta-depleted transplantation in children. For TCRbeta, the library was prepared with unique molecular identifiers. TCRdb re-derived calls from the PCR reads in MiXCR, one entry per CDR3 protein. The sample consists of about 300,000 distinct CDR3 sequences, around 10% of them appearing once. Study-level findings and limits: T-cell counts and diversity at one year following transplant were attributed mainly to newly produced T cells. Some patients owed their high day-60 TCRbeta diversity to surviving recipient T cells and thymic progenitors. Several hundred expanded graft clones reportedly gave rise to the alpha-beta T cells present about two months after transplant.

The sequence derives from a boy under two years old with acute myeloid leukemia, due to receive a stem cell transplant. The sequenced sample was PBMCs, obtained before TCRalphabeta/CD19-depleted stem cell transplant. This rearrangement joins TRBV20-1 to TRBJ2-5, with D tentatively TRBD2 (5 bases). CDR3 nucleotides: TGCAGTGCTCACAGAGAGGGTGCCGTCGAGACCCAGTACTTC. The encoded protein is CSAHREGAVETQYF.